These T cell receptor beta chains were read from a single sample in a study of T cells expressing NK-cell markers. TCRdb reanalyzed the 5' RACE reads, giving one entry per CDR3 protein sequence and no DNA. This sample's clone table lists fewer than 6,500 distinct CDR3 sequences. The sample comprised blood T cells: a sorted CD56 or NKG2C T cell subset, CD4+ or CD8+ T cells, or bulk PBMC T cells (not recorded which). The receptor set was obtained from a man between 18 and 35 years old in good health. Both conserved end residues are part of each CDR3. Clone size appears in some rows only: once, few, many, or a class for an expanded clone.

j_call,v_call,clone_size,cdr3_length,cdr3_aa
TRBJ2-3,TRBV28,medium-sized,14,CASSLFGSPDTQYF
TRBJ2-3,TRBV4-3,.,14,CASSQSRYTDTQYF
TRBJ2-1,TRBV20-1,.,12,CSASRKNNEQFF
TRBJ2-1,TRBV29-1,medium-sized,12,CSVDSPGNEQFF
TRBJ1-5,TRBV28,large,17,CASSPINPGPSNQPQHF
TRBJ2-7,TRBV7-6,medium-sized,17,CASSLGTSGSRIHEQYF
TRBJ2-2,TRBV4-1,.,16,CASSHVGTAAAGELFF
TRBJ1-2,TRBV20-1,.,13,CSARDTGLSGYTF
TRBJ1-1,TRBV7-9,medium-sized,17,CASSPSDRKRRNTEAFF
TRBJ2-2,TRBV11-3,.,17,CASSLPPTGVNTGELFF
TRBJ1-6,TRBV7-2,medium-sized,14,CASSLGPYNSPLHF
TRBJ1-1,TRBV6-1,.,14,CASSRGLQNTEAFF
TRBJ1-5,TRBV27,medium-sized,14,CARYDTTSNQPQHF
TRBJ2-6,TRBV18,medium-sized,17,CASSPVPQGSGANVLTF
TRBJ2-1,TRBV12-3/TRBV12-4,.,16,CASSSPGRSSYNEQFF
TRBJ1-2,TRBV7-2,.,15,CASSLAGQGDYGYTF
TRBJ2-1,TRBV11-1,medium-sized,14,CASSPGTEYNEQFF
TRBJ2-1,TRBV2,.,13,CASPRNLENEQFF
TRBJ1-5,TRBV2,medium-sized,16,CASSGELLQNNQPQHF
TRBJ2-1,TRBV14,.,17,CASSLRGLAGLYNEQFF
TRBJ2-3,TRBV25-1,.,16,CASSEWKTESTDTQYF
TRBJ2-5,TRBV7-8,.,15,CASSFFRTAQETQYF
TRBJ2-3,TRBV20-1,medium-sized,17,CSARATGVAADTDTQYF
TRBJ1-6,TRBV6-5,medium-sized,17,CASSYTERSSYNSPLHF
TRBJ1-3,TRBV5-6,.,16,CASSPLTADSGNTIYF
TRBJ2-1,TRBV27,.,12,CASGFSYNEQFF
TRBJ1-5,TRBV4-1,medium-sized,17,CASSQERFNRGNQPQHF
TRBJ2-1,TRBV28,medium-sized,13,CASRPLHYNEQFF
TRBJ1-6,TRBV18,.,16,CASSPQGGLDNSPLHF
TRBJ2-7,TRBV19,.,14,CASSVAGGPQEQYF
TRBJ2-2,TRBV7-9,medium-sized,16,CASSPEWGANTGELFF
TRBJ1-6,TRBV25-1,.,13,CASTETHSSPLHF
TRBJ2-3,TRBV18,.,15,CASSLGQTSTDTQYF
TRBJ2-1,TRBV7-2,medium-sized,15,CASSLEAGGKYEQFF
TRBJ2-1,TRBV20-1,medium-sized,16,CSARDPGTPLYNEQFF
TRBJ1-1,TRBV5-5,medium-sized,12,CASSLTNTEAFF
TRBJ2-1,TRBV4-2,.,14,CASSQEGTLNEQFF
TRBJ1-6,TRBV30,.,13,CAWCRDRDSPLHF
TRBJ2-2,TRBV4-2,.,19,CASSPGRSGLAGNTGELFF
TRBJ2-5,TRBV30,.,12,CAWAELGETQYF
TRBJ2-2,TRBV28,medium-sized,16,CASSLGTSGNTGELFF
TRBJ1-1,TRBV5-4,medium-sized,16,CASSLAGATLNTEAFF
TRBJ2-1,TRBV24-1,medium-sized,16,CATSELTSPKYNEQFF
TRBJ1-1,TRBV30,.,13,CAYLSGVNTEAFF
TRBJ2-1,TRBV20-1,medium-sized,17,CSARDSGRAVGYNEQFF
TRBJ1-6,TRBV6-1,.,13,CASRGGTRSPLHF
TRBJ1-4,TRBV29-1,.,13,CSVGTGGSEKLFF
TRBJ2-5,TRBV7-9,.,16,CASSASRTSQGETQYF
TRBJ1-1,TRBV11-1,medium-sized,18,CASSPSDVTVQKNTEAFF
TRBJ2-6,TRBV24-1,medium-sized,16,CATSDPDRAGANVLTF
TRBJ2-5,TRBV29-1,medium-sized,13,CSANRDFLETQYF